The present T cell receptor beta chain was sequenced within a study of cytomegalovirus exposure and HLA in healthy donors. The J segment lost 3 bases and the V segment lost 5 bases, leaving 11 bases of the junction unmatched. The CDR3 contains 18 residues. CDR1 LNHDA and CDR2 SQIVND come from the germline V gene (reference sequence). Points from the study as a whole: Reportedly, diagnosis of cytomegalovirus status by the classifier showed high specificity and sensitivity. Confirmation was obtained in vitro that a few CMV-associated chains are specific for CMV antigens.

Regarding this clone: The antigen remains undetermined.

The PCR ran on 60 Vbeta and 13 Jbeta primers. This table comes from immunoSEQ multiplex PCR, and its TCRdb copy is limited to in-frame clones, with some not included. The sample contains around 53,000 clones, roughly four fifths of which appear only once. The chain links TRBV19 to TRBJ2-1; TRBD2 matches 12 bases. This clonotype was sampled from a man aged 45-65 years in good health and CMV-seronegative. The sample consisted of PBMCs. CDR3 sequence (DNA): TGTGCCAGTAGTGTCCACCCCTTGACTAGCGGGGGCTACAATGAGCAGTTCTTC. It encodes CASSVHPLTSGGYNEQFF.